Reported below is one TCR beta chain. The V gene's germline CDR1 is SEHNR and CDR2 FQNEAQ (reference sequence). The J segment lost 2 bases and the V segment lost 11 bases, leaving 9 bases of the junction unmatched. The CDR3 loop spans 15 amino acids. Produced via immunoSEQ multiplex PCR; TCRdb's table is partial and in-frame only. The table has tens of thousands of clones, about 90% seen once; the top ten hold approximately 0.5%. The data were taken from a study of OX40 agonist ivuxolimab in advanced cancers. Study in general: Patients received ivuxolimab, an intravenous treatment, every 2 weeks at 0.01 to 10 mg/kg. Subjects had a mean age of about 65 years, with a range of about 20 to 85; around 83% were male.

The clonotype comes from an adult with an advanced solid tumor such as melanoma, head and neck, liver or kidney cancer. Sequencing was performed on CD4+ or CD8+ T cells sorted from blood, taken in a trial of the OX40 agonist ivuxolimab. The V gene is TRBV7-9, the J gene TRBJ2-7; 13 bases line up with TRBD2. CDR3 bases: TGTGCCTGGAGCGGGACTAGCGGGACCCCCTACGAGCAGTACTTC. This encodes CAWSGTSGTPYEQYF. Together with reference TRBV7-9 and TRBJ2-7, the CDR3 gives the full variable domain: DTGVSQNPRHKITKRGQNVTFRCDPISEHNRLYWYRQTLGQGPEFLTYFQNEAQLEKSRLLSDRFSAERPKGSFSTLEIQRTEQGDSAMYLCAWSGTSGTPYEQYFGPGTRLTVT.